This T cell receptor beta chain was identified in a study of shared clonotypes between healthy human individuals. This CDR3 has 14 amino acids. CDR1 is SEHNR and CDR2 is FQNEAQ in the germline V gene (reference sequence). V shed 5 bases and J 3 bases; nucleotides not matched to a gene: 3. Method: immunoSEQ multiplex PCR; TCRdb's copy keeps in-frame clones and lacks some. The top ten clones hold 0.39% of a sample with 2.3 million or so clones, over 90% of them seen once. The sample consisted of naive CD4+ T cells from PBMCs. Subset specified: CD45RA+ positively selected. The clonotype originates from a young man in good health. Some clones in this sample may be carry-over from other donors' samples. The J gene is TRBJ1-2, the V gene TRBV7-9; 10 nucleotides match TRBD1. The CDR3 loop is CASSEDRGDYGYTF. The DNA for the CDR3 is TGTGCCAGCAGCGAGGACAGGGGGGACTATGGCTACACCTTC.